These T cell receptor beta chains were read from a single sample in a study of shared clonotypes between healthy human individuals. Profiled with immunoSEQ multiplex PCR; TCRdb holds only in-frame clones, not every one. Of about 710,000 clones in the sample, approximately 77% were seen once. The sequenced sample consisted of memory CD4+ T cells sorted from blood. These receptors originate from a woman aged 25 to 39 in good health. CDR3s include the opening cysteine and the closing phenylalanine or tryptophan. Each record gives: J gene, clone size, D gene, V gene, CDR3 protein, CDR3 DNA. A D gene is named only where the DNA matches it firmly. Size is omitted from some rows. Given values are once, few, many or a class for expanded clones.

>TRBJ2-7|NA|NA|TRBV11-2
CASSLGTYEEQYF
TGTGCCAGCAGCTTAGGAACGTATGAAGAGCAGTACTTC
>TRBJ2-5|once|NA|TRBV19
CASSTGQRVGKETQYF
TGTGCCAGTAGTACCGGACAGAGAGTAGGAAAAGAGACCCAGTACTTC
>TRBJ2-5|NA|TRBD2|TRBV2
CASSPGWSSGSQETQYF
TGTGCCAGCAGTCCCGGGTGGTCTAGCGGGTCCCAAGAGACCCAGTACTTC
>TRBJ1-1|once|NA|TRBV28
CASSITRVGTEAFF
TGTGCCAGCAGTATCACCAGGGTTGGGACTGAAGCTTTCTTT
>TRBJ1-1|NA|NA|TRBV25-1
CASSEDGSNTEAFF
TGTGCCAGCAGTGAGGACGGCTCGAACACTGAAGCTTTCTTT
>TRBJ2-6|NA|TRBD1|TRBV19
CASSIAGTGSPGANVLTF
TGTGCCAGTAGTATTGCCGGGACAGGGTCGCCTGGGGCCAACGTCCTGACTTTC
>TRBJ1-3|NA|NA|TRBV18
CASSPTSGFLSGNTIYF
TGTGCCAGCTCACCCACCAGCGGGTTCCTCTCTGGAAACACCATATATTTT
>TRBJ1-2|once|NA|TRBV4-1
CASSQDSDTRYGYTF
TGCGCCAGCAGCCAAGATTCGGACACCCGCTATGGCTACACCTTC
>TRBJ2-2|few|TRBD1|TRBV10-3
CAISWGQGAGTGELFF
TGTGCCATCAGTTGGGGACAGGGGGCAGGCACCGGGGAGCTGTTTTTT
>TRBJ2-7|NA|TRBD1|TRBV12-5
CASVPISRTGISYEQYF
TGTGCTAGTGTCCCAATCTCCCGGACAGGTATCTCCTACGAGCAGTACTTC
>TRBJ2-5|few|TRBD1|TRBV5-4
CASSWFRGTGGQETQYF
TGTGCCAGCAGCTGGTTTCGCGGGACAGGGGGCCAAGAGACCCAGTACTTC
>TRBJ2-1|few|TRBD2|TRBV5-1
CASSPGLAGVNEQFF
TGCGCCAGCAGCCCGGGACTAGCGGGAGTCAATGAGCAGTTCTTC
>TRBJ2-1|NA|NA|TRBV27
CASKTRGTYNEQFF
TGTGCCAGCAAGACAAGAGGAACCTATAATGAGCAGTTCTTC
>TRBJ1-4|NA|TRBD1|TRBV15
CATSKGQGGEKLFF
TGTGCCACCAGCAAGGGACAGGGCGGTGAAAAACTGTTTTTT
>TRBJ1-2|NA|NA|TRBV5-1
CATRTVYGYTF
TGCGCCACCAGGACAGTTTATGGCTACACCTTC
>TRBJ2-7|few|NA|TRBV27
CASSFTQGPYEQYF
TGTGCCAGCAGTTTCACACAGGGACCCTACGAGCAGTACTTC
>TRBJ1-2|NA|TRBD1|TRBV19
CASSRSSRDSYGYTF
TGTGCCAGTAGTAGGTCAAGTCGGGACAGTTATGGCTACACCTTC
>TRBJ2-7|NA|TRBD2|TRBV4-1
CASSQTLLAGVGGVGEQYF
TGCGCCAGCAGCCAGACCCTACTAGCGGGAGTGGGGGGGGTAGGAGAGCAGTACTTC
>TRBJ2-4|few|TRBD1|TRBV2
CASSADRGLNIQYF
TGTGCCAGCAGTGCGGACAGGGGGTTAAACATTCAGTACTTC
>TRBJ2-1|once|NA|TRBV5-1
CASSLGGPYNEQFF
TGCGCCAGCAGCTTGGGTGGACCATACAATGAGCAGTTCTTC
>TRBJ2-5|NA|TRBD1|TRBV6-5
CASSDRGTETQYF
TGTGCCAGCAGTGACAGGGGTACAGAGACCCAGTACTTC
>TRBJ2-7|NA|NA|TRBV2
CASSPRRGGRYEQYF
TGTGCCAGCAGTCCCAGGAGGGGGGGACGGTACGAGCAGTACTTC
>TRBJ1-4|NA|NA|TRBV19
CASSPAARLNEKLFF
TGTGCCAGTAGCCCGGCGGCCAGACTCAATGAAAAACTGTTTTTT
>TRBJ2-7|once|TRBD1|TRBV5-1
CASSPQDRGRREQYF
TGCGCCAGCAGCCCCCAGGACAGGGGGCGTAGGGAGCAGTACTTC
>TRBJ2-1|once|TRBD2|TRBV2
CASQNSGSHYNEQFF
TGTGCCAGTCAAAATAGCGGGAGCCACTACAATGAGCAGTTCTTC
>TRBJ2-3|NA|TRBD2|TRBV5-4
CASSSLAGGGTDTQYF
TGTGCCAGCAGCTCACTAGCGGGAGGTGGCACAGATACGCAGTATTTT
>TRBJ1-1|NA|NA|TRBV18
CASSPQGSNTEAFF
TGTGCCAGCTCACCACAGGGATCGAACACTGAAGCTTTCTTT
>TRBJ1-2|NA|NA|TRBV28
CASGIRANYGYTF
TGTGCCAGCGGTATCCGGGCTAACTATGGCTACACCTTC
>TRBJ2-3|NA|NA|TRBV7-6
CASASSPPPTDTQYF
TGTGCCAGCGCGAGTTCCCCTCCCCCCACAGATACGCAGTATTTT
>TRBJ1-5|few|NA|TRBV19
CASSIWAVGDKNQPQHF
TGTGCCAGTAGTATTTGGGCGGTGGGGGACAAGAATCAGCCCCAGCATTTT
>TRBJ2-1|NA|TRBD2|TRBV7-9
CASSRTGTSGSYEQFF
TGTGCCAGCAGCCGAACCGGGACTAGCGGGAGCTATGAGCAGTTCTTC
>TRBJ1-2|NA|NA|TRBV6-5
CASTPGIGYTF
TGTGCCAGCACCCCGGGGATTGGCTACACCTTC
>TRBJ2-7|many|NA|TRBV21-1
CASRQGTARSYEQYF
TGTGCCAGCAGACAAGGGACAGCACGCTCCTACGAGCAGTACTTC
>TRBJ2-7|NA|NA|TRBV5-5
CASSLIRTNYEQYF
TGTGCCAGCAGCTTGATCCGTACGAACTACGAGCAGTACTTC
>TRBJ2-2|NA|TRBD2|TRBV2
CASGLAGVGGELFF
TGTGCCAGTGGACTAGCGGGAGTTGGCGGGGAGCTGTTTTTT
>TRBJ2-3|few|NA|TRBV28
CASRNSQLDTQYF
TGTGCCAGCAGGAACTCCCAATTAGATACGCAGTATTTT
>TRBJ2-6|NA|NA|TRBV5-8
CASSLGQGANVLTF
TGTGCCAGCAGCTTGGGGCAAGGGGCCAACGTCCTGACTTTC
>TRBJ1-1|few|NA|TRBV7-8
CASSLTGRTEAFF
TGTGCCAGCAGCTTAACAGGGAGGACTGAAGCTTTCTTT
>TRBJ1-2|few|NA|TRBV5-1
CASSEQGSYGYTF
TGCGCCAGCAGCGAACAGGGTAGTTATGGCTACACCTTC
>TRBJ2-7|NA|NA|TRBV19
CASSQDSYEQYF
TGTGCCAGTAGCCAGGACAGTTACGAGCAGTACTTC
>TRBJ2-7|once|TRBD2|TRBV18
CASSKGLAGGDEQYF
TGTGCCAGCTCAAAGGGACTAGCGGGAGGCGACGAGCAGTACTTC
>TRBJ2-7|NA|TRBD2|TRBV19
CASSMFSGSTTNEQYF
TGTGCCAGTAGTATGTTTAGCGGGAGCACGACCAACGAGCAGTACTTC
>TRBJ2-7|once|NA|TRBV6-1
CASSVADLYEQYF
TGTGCCAGCAGTGTTGCAGATTTATACGAGCAGTACTTC
>TRBJ1-4|NA|NA|TRBV7-9
CASSPARGHNEKLFF
TGTGCCAGCAGCCCGGCCAGGGGACATAATGAAAAACTGTTTTTT
>TRBJ2-3|few|NA|TRBV4-2
CASSPLLTDTQYF
TGTGCCAGCAGCCCCCTCCTCACAGATACGCAGTATTTT
>TRBJ2-1|NA|TRBD2|TRBV28
CASSFPSGRVNEQFF
TGTGCCAGCAGTTTCCCTAGCGGGAGGGTTAATGAGCAGTTCTTC
>TRBJ2-5|NA|TRBD1|TRBV4-1
CASSPTGTAKGETQYF
TGCGCCAGCAGCCCGACCGGGACAGCAAAAGGGGAGACCCAGTACTTC
>TRBJ2-7|NA|TRBD2|TRBV7-9
CASSLGVGGGSYEQYF
TGTGCCAGCAGCTTAGGAGTCGGCGGGGGCTCCTACGAGCAGTACTTC
>TRBJ2-1|NA|TRBD1|TRBV6-6
CASSTQGQGTNEQFF
TGTGCCAGCAGCACCCAGGGACAGGGGACCAATGAGCAGTTCTTC
>TRBJ2-5|NA|NA|TRBV2
CASSGQAATETQYF
TGTGCCAGCAGTGGACAGGCTGCTACGGAGACCCAGTACTTC
>TRBJ1-2|NA|NA|TRBV5-1
CASRISRDTAYGYTF
TGCGCCAGCAGAATCTCCCGGGACACGGCCTATGGCTACACCTTC
>TRBJ2-2|NA|NA|TRBV10-3
CAISEFGELFF
TGTGCCATCAGTGAGTTCGGGGAGCTGTTTTTT
>TRBJ1-2|NA|NA|TRBV7-2
CASSQNAGNYGYTF
TGTGCCAGCAGCCAAAACGCGGGTAACTATGGCTACACCTTC